Here is one T cell receptor beta chain with its context. Original analysis: For nucleated cells, counts were estimated from reference gene primer amplification. The method was immunoSEQ multiplex PCR; TCRdb's version includes in-frame clones alone and lacks a portion of them. V and J calls and clone size follow that table, whereas D and trimming were derived from the DNA. The profile shows more than 100,000 clones, nearly 90% of them singletons. This sample was included in a study of blood T cell repertoires in COVID-19. Study-wide background: The United States, Italy and Spain were the sources of the acute and convalescent COVID-19 samples. The analysed material was cDNA or gDNA that came from T cells, B-cell-depleted T cells, or PBMCs.

V shed 7 bases, J shed 11 bases, and the junction held 9 bases outside the gene matches. The CDR3 consists of 12 residues. The germline V gene has CDR1 MNHEY and CDR2 SVGAGI. The sample consisted of peripheral blood. The receptor was isolated from a man aged 45-65 years in a cohort sampled during active COVID-19. The genes are TRBV6-5 and TRBJ1-1; 8 bases map to TRBD1. The CDR3 is CASTHSQGAAFF. The CDR3 DNA reads as TGTGCCAGCACCCACTCCCAGGGGGCGGCTTTCTTT.